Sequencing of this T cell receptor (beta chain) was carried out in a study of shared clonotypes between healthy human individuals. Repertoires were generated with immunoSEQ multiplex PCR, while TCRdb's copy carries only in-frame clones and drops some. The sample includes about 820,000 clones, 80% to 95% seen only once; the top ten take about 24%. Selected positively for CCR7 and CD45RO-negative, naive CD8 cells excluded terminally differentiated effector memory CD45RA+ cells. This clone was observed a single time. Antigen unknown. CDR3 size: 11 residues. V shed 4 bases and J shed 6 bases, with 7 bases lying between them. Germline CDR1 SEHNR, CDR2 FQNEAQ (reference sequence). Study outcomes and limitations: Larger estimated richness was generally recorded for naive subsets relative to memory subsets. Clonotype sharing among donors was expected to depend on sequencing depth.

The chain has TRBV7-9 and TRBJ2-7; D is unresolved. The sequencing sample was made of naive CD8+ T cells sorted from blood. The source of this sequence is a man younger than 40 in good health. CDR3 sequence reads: CASSSGIEQYF. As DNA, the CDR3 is TGTGCCAGCAGCTCCGGTATCGAGCAGTACTTC.